This TCR beta chain was identified during a study of blood T cells in healthy people across ages. Regarding this clonotype: Its antigen is unknown.

Per the germline V gene, CDR1 is MDHEN and CDR2 is SYDVKM. The CDR3 is made up of 13 amino acids. V was clipped by 7 bases and J by 7 bases, with 13 bases between them. Primed by a sample-barcoded 5' primer and a J-beta primer mix, a second PCR proceeded for about 6 to 12 cycles. Using its own MiXCR run on the 5' RACE reads, TCRdb lists one record per CDR3 protein. The sample lists over 950,000 distinct CDR3 sequences; roughly 47% were seen once. Study-level results: Observed TCR beta diversity showed a strong correlation with the percentage of naive T cells as measured by flow cytometry. Age showed a roughly linear inverse relationship with TCR beta diversity per million T cells. Estimates based on one million T cells were treated as lower bounds.

They isolated at least 6 million PBMCs from each sample. The rearrangement links TRBV28 to TRBJ1-4, with D perhaps TRBD1 (5 bases). This sequence was found in a woman aged 55-69 years in good health. Sequenced: blood. The CDR3 DNA reads as TGTGCCAGCATTAGGGGCGGCGGTGAAAAACTGTTTTTT. As protein: CASIRGGGEKLFF.